The next 14 T cell receptor beta chains were all read from a single sample in a study of blood T cell repertoires in COVID-19. TCRdb's copy holds only in-frame clones and misses some; the assay was immunoSEQ multiplex PCR. The table shows about 160,000 clones, with roughly 90% occurring only once. Sequencing input: peripheral blood. Receptor source: a man aged 55 to 70 with acute or convalescent COVID-19.

This clone was picked up one time. The chain recombines TRBV5-1 with TRBJ2-1, with 7 bases that match TRBD2. Germline V gene sequence: CDR1 SGHRS, CDR2 YFSETQ. This CDR3 comprises 15 residues. The V gene end was trimmed by 6 bases and the J gene end by 7 bases; junction bases not matched to a gene: 13. The CDR3 bases are TGCGCCAGCACGATACGCGGGGGTCCCTCAAATGAGCAGTTCTTC. Protein sequence: CASTIRGGPSNEQFF.

V gene TRBV5-1 combines with J gene TRBJ1-1; 7 nucleotides match TRBD1. Germline V gene data show CDR1 as SGHRS and CDR2 as YFSETQ. The trim removed 0 bases at V and 2 bases at J, leaving 4 bases unmatched. The CDR3 runs 15 residues. The CDR3 region has the DNA TGCGCCAGCAGCTTGGGTGGGACAGATAACACTGAAGCTTTCTTT. It is translated as CASSLGGTDNTEAFF.

The chain couples TRBV7-2 to TRBJ1-2; no definite D call. The CDR3 length is 13 residues. The germline V and J ends were trimmed by 1 base and 3 bases, with 6 bases remaining between them. From germline, CDR1 is SGHTA and CDR2 FQGNSA. The CDR3, as DNA: TGTGCCAGCAGCTTAGGCGGGTACTATGGCTACACCTTC. Encoded protein: CASSLGGYYGYTF.

The V call is TRBV19, the J call TRBJ2-3, with a tentative D call TRBD1 (8 bases). The V gene lost 4 bases and the J gene lost 2 bases, with 13 bases spanning the gap. Germline loops: CDR1 LNHDA, CDR2 SQIVND (reference sequence). CDR3 length: 15 residues. The CDR3 nucleotides are TGTGCCAGTAGTAAGCGGGACAGGATCACAGATACGCAGTATTTT. Protein sequence: CASSKRDRITDTQYF.

This chain joins TRBV10-3 and TRBJ1-1, with a weak D call TRBD1 (6 bases). The CDR3 sequence is 16 residues long. CDR1 is ENHRY and CDR2 is SYGVKD in the germline V gene. With 0 bases removed from V and 4 bases from J, the gap between germline ends came to 15 bases. The CDR3 sequence is CAISESRGKGGTEAFF. The CDR3 DNA reads as TGTGCCATCAGTGAGTCTAGGGGGAAAGGGGGCACTGAAGCTTTCTTT.

The chain combines TRBV5-8 with TRBJ1-1; 8 positions match TRBD1. After removal of 5 bases from V and 2 bases from J, the junction contained 17 bases not matched to a gene. The CDR3 covers 18 residues. Germline V lookup: CDR1 SGHTS, CDR2 YDEGEE. The CDR3 sequence: CASSYGSPRGLVNTEAFF. The DNA of the CDR3 is TGTGCCAGCAGTTACGGCTCCCCCAGGGGGCTAGTAAACACTGAAGCTTTCTTT.

The chain is built from TRBV18 and TRBJ2-3; TRBD1 is a possible D gene (5 bases). The germline CDR1 and CDR2 sequences are KGHSH and LQKENI. V was trimmed by 2 bases and J by 4 bases, leaving 16 bases between them. The CDR3 loop spans 16 amino acids. The CDR3 region is CASSPTGTGNADTQYF. As DNA, the CDR3 is TGTGCCAGCTCACCAACAGGTACCGGAAACGCAGATACGCAGTATTTT.

The V gene is TRBV2, the J gene TRBJ1-2; no clear D gene. CDR3 length equals 14 residues. Germline CDR1 SNHLY, CDR2 FYNNEI. V lost 1 base to trimming and J lost 8 bases, with 14 bases between them. CDR3 DNA: TGTGCCAGCAGTGAAGACAGCACACCTTTGGGCTACACCTTC. It is translated as CASSEDSTPLGYTF.

The chain employs TRBV7-8 and TRBJ2-1, with TRBD1 matching over 7 bases. The CDR3 has 15 residues. Per the germline V gene, CDR1 is SGHVS and CDR2 is FQNEAQ. V gave up 6 bases and J gave up 5 bases; unmatched junction bases: 10. CDR3 region: CASRRYRGPNNEQFF. CDR3 nucleotides: TGTGCCAGCAGGAGATACAGGGGTCCAAACAATGAGCAGTTCTTC. The complete variable domain, with remaining parts taken from reference TRBV7-8 and TRBJ2-1, reads GAGVSQSPRYKVAKRGQDVALRCDPISGHVSLFWYQQALGQGPEFLTYFQNEAQLDKSGLPSDRFFAERPEGSVSTLKIQRTQQEDSAVYLCASRRYRGPNNEQFFGPGTRLTVL.

The chain has TRBV30 and TRBJ1-1, with 8 bases that match TRBD1. The V gene's germline CDR1 is GTSNPN and CDR2 SVGIG (reference sequence). J gave up 7 bases and V 0 bases, and 10 bases lay outside the gene matches. This CDR3 contains 15 residues. CDR3 DNA sequence: TGTGCCTGGAGTGTAGTCAGGGGGCAAAAAAGTGAAGCTTTCTTT. Protein product: CAWSVVRGQKSEAFF.

The J gene is TRBJ2-3, the V gene TRBV9; 7 bases line up with TRBD1. The germline V gene encodes CDR1 SGDLS and CDR2 YYNGEE. CDR3 length: 16 amino acids. Trimming at V came to 2 bases and at J to 5 bases, leaving 11 bases not matched to a gene. The CDR3 DNA reads as TGTGCCAGCAGCGTCCCCACGACAGGGTCTGGAGATACGCAGTATTTT. Protein sequence: CASSVPTTGSGDTQYF.

V and J are TRBV30 and TRBJ2-4; TRBD1 might be the D (8 bases). CDR1 is GTSNPN and CDR2 is SVGIG in the germline V gene (reference sequence). With 3 bases removed from V and 0 bases from J, the gap between germline ends came to 15 bases. The length of the CDR3 is 16 residues. CDR3 loop: CAWSLNRGGAKNIQYF. CDR3 in DNA: TGTGCCTGGAGCCTTAACAGGGGGGGAGCCAAAAACATTCAGTACTTC.

The chain employs TRBV18 and TRBJ1-4, with TRBD1 matching 7 bases. CDR1 is KGHSH and CDR2 is LQKENI in the germline V gene. This CDR3 comprises 16 residues. V lost 4 bases to trimming and J lost 7 bases; unmatched junction nucleotides: 12. Here the CDR3 DNA reads TGTGCCAGCTCACTCTCCCGACAGGGTATCAGTGAAAAACTGTTTTTT. Translated: CASSLSRQGISEKLFF.

The chain joins TRBV5-1 to TRBJ2-1, with 13 bases fitting TRBD2. Trimming took 4 bases from V and 5 from J; bases not matched to a gene: 6. The CDR3 loop spans 16 amino acids. Germline-derived CDR1 and CDR2 are SGHRS and YFSETQ. In DNA form, the CDR3 reads TGCGCCAGCAGCACCGGACTAGCGGGGGTTAACAATGAGCAGTTCTTC. Its protein is CASSTGLAGVNNEQFF. The entire variable domain, with the rest obtained from reference TRBV5-1 and TRBJ2-1, is as follows: KAGVTQTPRYLIKTRGQQVTLSCSPISGHRSVSWYQQTPGQGLQFLFEYFSETQRNKGNFPGRFSGRQFSNSRSEMNVSTLELGDSALYLCASSTGLAGVNNEQFFGPGTRLTVL.